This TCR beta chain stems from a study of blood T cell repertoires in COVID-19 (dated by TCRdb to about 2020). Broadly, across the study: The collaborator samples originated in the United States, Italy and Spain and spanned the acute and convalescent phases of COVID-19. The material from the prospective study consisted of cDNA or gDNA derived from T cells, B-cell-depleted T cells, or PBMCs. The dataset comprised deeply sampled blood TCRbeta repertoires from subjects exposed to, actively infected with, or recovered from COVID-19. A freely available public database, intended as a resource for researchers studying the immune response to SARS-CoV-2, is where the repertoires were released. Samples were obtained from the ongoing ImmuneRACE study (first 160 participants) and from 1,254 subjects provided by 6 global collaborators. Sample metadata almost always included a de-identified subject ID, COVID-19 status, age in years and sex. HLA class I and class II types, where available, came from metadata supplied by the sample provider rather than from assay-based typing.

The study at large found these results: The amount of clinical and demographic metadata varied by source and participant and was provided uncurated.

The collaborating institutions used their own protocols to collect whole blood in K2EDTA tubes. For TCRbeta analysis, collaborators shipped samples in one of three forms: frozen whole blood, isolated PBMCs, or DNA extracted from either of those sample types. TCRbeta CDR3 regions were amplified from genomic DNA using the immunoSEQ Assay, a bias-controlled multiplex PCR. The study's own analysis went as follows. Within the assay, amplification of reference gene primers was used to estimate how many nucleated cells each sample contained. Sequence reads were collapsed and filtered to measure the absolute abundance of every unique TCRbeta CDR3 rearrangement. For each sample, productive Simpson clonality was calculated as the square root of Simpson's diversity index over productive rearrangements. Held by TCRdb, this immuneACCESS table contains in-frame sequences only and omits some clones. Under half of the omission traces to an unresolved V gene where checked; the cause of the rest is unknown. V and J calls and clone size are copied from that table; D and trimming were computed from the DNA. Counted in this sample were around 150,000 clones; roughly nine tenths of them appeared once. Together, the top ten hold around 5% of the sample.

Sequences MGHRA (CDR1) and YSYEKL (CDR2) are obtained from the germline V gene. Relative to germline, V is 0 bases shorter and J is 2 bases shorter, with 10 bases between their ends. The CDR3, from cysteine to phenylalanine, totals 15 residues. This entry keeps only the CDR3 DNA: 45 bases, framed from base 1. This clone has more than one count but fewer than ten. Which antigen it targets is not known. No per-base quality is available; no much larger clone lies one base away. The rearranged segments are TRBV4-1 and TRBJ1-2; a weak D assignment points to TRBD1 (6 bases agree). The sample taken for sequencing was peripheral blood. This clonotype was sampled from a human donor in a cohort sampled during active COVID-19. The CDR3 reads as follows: CASSQDQGLNYGYTF. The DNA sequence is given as TGCGCCAGCAGCCAAGATCAGGGGTTGAACTATGGCTACACCTTC.